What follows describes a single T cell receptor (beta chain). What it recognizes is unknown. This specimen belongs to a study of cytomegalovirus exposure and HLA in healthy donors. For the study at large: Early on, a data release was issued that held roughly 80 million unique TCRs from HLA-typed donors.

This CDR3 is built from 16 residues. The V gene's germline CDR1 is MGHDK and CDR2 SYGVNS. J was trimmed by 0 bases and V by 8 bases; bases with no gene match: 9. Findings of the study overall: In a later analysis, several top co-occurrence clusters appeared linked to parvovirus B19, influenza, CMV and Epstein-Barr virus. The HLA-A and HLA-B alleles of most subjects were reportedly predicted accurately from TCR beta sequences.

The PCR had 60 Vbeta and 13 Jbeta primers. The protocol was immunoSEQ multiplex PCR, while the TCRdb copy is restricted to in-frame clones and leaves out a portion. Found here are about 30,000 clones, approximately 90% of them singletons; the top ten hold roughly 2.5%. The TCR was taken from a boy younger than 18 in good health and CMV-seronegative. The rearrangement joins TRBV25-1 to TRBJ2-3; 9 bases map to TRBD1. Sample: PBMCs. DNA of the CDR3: TGTGCCAGCGGGGGGTCGGGGACAGGGAGCACAGATACGCAGTATTTT. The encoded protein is CASGGSGTGSTDTQYF.